This T cell receptor beta chain originates from a study of response to subunit inactivated influenza vaccine. Points from the study as a whole: After each seasonal influenza vaccination, few new T cells are recruited, the authors suggested.

Germline CDR1 reads ENHRY; CDR2 reads SYGVKD. The V segment lost 3 bases and the J segment 3 bases; nucleotides outside the gene matches: 6. The CDR3 is made up of 16 amino acids. This clonotype was seen a few times. The antigen remains undetermined. TCRdb itself ran the RT-PCR reads through MiXCR, one entry per CDR3 protein. Seen here are 500,000 to 600,000 distinct CDR3 sequences, about 11% observed once, and the top ten hold 9.5% to 11%. The data also belong to a second study, concerning T cells expressing NK-cell markers. As that report states: The authors made TCR beta cDNA libraries by 5'RACE template switching. This switching added a universal primer site and UMIs. Most of the eight sequenced donors tested HCMV-seropositive; one tested seronegative. Leadership of the CD3+CD56-NKG2C+ fraction also belonged to these clonotypes in several donors.

The specimen comprised PBMCs from blood, sampled on the day of vaccination. This clonotype was sampled from a man aged 50 to 60 who received an inactivated influenza vaccine. The rearrangement joins TRBV10-3 to TRBJ2-1, with 9 positions matching TRBD1. CDR3 region: CAISDPGQGHYNEQFF. The CDR3, as DNA: TGTGCCATCAGTGACCCGGGACAGGGTCACTACAATGAGCAGTTCTTC.